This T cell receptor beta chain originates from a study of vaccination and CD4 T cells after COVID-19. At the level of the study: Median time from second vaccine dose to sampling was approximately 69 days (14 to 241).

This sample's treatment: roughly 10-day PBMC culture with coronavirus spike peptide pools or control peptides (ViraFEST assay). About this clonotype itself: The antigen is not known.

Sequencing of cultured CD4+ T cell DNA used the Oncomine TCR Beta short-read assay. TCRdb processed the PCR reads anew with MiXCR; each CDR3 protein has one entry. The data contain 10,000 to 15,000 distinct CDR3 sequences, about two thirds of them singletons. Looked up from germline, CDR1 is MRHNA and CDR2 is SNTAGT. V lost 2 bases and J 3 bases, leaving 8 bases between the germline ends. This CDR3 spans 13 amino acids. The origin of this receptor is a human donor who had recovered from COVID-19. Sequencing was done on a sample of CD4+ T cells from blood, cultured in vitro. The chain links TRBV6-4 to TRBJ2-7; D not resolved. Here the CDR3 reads CASSDPPIYEQYF. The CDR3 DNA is TGTGCCAGCAGTGACCCGCCAATCTACGAGCAGTACTTC.